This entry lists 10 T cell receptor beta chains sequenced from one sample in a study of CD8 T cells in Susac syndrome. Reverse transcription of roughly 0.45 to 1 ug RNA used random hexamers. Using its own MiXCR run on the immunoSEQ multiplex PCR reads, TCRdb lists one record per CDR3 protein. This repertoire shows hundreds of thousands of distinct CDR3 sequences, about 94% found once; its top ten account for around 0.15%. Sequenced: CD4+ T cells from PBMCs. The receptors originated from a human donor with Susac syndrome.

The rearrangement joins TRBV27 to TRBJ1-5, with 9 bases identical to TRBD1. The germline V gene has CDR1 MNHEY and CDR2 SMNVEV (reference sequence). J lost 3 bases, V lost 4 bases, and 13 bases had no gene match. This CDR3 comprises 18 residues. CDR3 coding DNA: TGTGCCAGCAGTTGCCCCTTTGGGACAGGGCAGATCAATCAGCCCCAGCATTTT. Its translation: CASSCPFGTGQINQPQHF.

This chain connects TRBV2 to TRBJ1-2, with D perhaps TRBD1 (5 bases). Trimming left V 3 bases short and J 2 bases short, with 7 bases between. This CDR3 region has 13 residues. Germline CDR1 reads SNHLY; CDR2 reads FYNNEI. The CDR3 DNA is TGTGCCAGCAGTGAGCAGGGAAACTATGGCTACACCTTC. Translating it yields CASSEQGNYGYTF.

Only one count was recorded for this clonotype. For the CDR3, the DNA is TGTGCCAGTAGTACCCAACAGGGGGCTTGGCAGCCCCAGCATTTT. Its translation: CASSTQQGAWQPQHF. The chain has TRBV19 and TRBJ1-5; 9 bases line up with TRBD1. J was trimmed by 7 bases and V by 4 bases; bases with no gene match: 8. The CDR3 spans 15 residues. Germline CDR1 is LNHDA and CDR2 is SQIVND (reference sequence).

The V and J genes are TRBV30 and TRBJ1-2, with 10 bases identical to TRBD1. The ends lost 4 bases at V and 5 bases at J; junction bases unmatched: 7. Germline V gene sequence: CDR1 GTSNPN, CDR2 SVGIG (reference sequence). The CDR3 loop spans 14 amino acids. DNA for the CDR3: TGTGCCTGGACCCGACAGGGGGCCATTTATGGCTACACCTTC. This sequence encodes CAWTRQGAIYGYTF.

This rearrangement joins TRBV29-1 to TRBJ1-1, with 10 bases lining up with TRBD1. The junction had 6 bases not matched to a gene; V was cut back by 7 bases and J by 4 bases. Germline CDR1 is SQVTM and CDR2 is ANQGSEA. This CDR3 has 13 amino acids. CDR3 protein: CSAPGQGGTEAFF. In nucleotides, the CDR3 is TGCAGCGCCCCCGGACAGGGGGGCACTGAAGCTTTCTTT.

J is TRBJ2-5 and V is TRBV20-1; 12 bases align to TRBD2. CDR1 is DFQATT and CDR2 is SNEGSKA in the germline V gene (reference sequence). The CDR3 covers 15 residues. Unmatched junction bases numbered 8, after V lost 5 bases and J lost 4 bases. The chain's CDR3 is CSAPRSSGGGETQYF. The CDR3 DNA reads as TGCAGTGCTCCCCGGTCTAGCGGGGGGGGAGAGACCCAGTACTTC.

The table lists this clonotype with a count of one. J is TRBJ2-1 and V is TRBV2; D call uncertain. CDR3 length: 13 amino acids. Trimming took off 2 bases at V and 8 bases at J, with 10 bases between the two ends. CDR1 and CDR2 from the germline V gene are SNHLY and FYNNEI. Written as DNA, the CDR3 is TGTGCCAGCAGTGAAATGATGGAAGATGAGCAGTTCTTC. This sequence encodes CASSEMMEDEQFF. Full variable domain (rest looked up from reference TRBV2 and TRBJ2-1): EPEVTQTPSHQVTQMGQEVILRCVPISNHLYFYWYRQILGQKVEFLVSFYNNEISEKSEIFDDQFSVERPDGSNFTLKIRSTKLEDSAMYFCASSEMMEDEQFFGPGTRLTVL.

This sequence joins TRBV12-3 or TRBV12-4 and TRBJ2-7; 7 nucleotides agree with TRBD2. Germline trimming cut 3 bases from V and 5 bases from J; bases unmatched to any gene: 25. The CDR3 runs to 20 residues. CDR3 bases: TGTGCCAGCAGTTTCGAATCCTATGCATCATGGGATAAACTAGCGAACGAGCAGTACTTC. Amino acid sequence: CASSFESYASWDKLANEQYF.

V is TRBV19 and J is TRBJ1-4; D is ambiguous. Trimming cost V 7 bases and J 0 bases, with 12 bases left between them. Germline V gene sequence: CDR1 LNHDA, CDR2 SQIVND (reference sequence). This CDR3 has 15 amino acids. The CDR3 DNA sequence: TGTGCCAGTACCCTACAAGGATCAACTAATGAAAAACTGTTTTTT. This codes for CASTLQGSTNEKLFF.

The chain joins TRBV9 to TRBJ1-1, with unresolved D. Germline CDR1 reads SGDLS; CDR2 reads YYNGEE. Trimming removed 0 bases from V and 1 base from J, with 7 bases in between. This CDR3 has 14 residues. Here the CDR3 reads CASSVGQTNTEAFF. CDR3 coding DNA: TGTGCCAGCAGCGTAGGGCAGACGAACACTGAAGCTTTCTTT.